Listed here are 18 T cell receptor beta chains from one sample, sequenced in a study of T cell repertoires in cytomegalovirus infection. These receptors' antigens are unknown. TCRdb reanalysed the reads using MiXCR and keeps one entry per CDR3 protein. The sample has under 500,000 distinct CDR3 sequences; more than 40% are singletons. This specimen was cultured PBMCs, taken from culture after CMV antigen stimulation. The receptors shown here come from a human donor in good health (CMV status not recorded). Some clones in this sample may be carry-over from other donors' samples.

The chain has TRBV12-3 or TRBV12-4 and TRBJ2-5; D possibly corresponds to TRBD1 (6 bases). The V end was cut by 5 bases, the J end by 5 bases, with 18 bases between. This CDR3 is 15 amino acids long. The CDR3 region is CASSPPGARGETQYF. In nucleotides, the CDR3 is TGTGCCAGCAGTCCACCTGGGGCTAGGGGGGAGACCCAGTACTTC.

CDR3 nucleotide sequence: TGTGCCAGCAGTTATTCTCCGGGACTAGCGGGGTACAATGAGCAGTTCTTC. This codes for CASSYSPGLAGYNEQFF. The chain is built from TRBV6-2 or TRBV6-3 and TRBJ2-1; 13 bases align to TRBD2. This CDR3 is built from 17 residues. Trimming removed 3 bases from V and 4 bases from J; junction bases left unmatched: 6. Looked up from germline, CDR1 is MNHEY and CDR2 is SVGEGT.

This clonotype was detected only a few times. The V and J genes are TRBV7-8 and TRBJ1-2; D unclear. The CDR3 is made up of 14 amino acids. Germline lookup yields CDR1 SGHVS and CDR2 FQNEAQ. V lost 1 base to trimming and J lost 4 bases, with 10 bases between them. The CDR3 DNA reads TGTGCCAGCAGCTTAGAAGGGAGAAGCTATGGCTACACCTTC. It yields the protein CASSLEGRSYGYTF.

Only a few counts were recorded for this clonotype. The J gene is TRBJ2-3, the V gene TRBV20-1; weak D call: TRBD1 (5 bases). CDR3 length equals 14 residues. CDR1 is DFQATT and CDR2 is SNEGSKA in the germline V gene (reference sequence). The V gene lost 7 bases and the J gene lost 5 bases, with 19 bases spanning the gap. Here the CDR3 reads CSGGGTHVIDTQYF. The CDR3 bases are TGCAGTGGGGGCGGAACCCACGTCATAGATACGCAGTATTTT.

This clonotype was recorded a few times. The chain has TRBV7-2 and TRBJ2-7; D is unresolved. The CDR3 sequence is 14 residues long. The V end lost 1 base, the J end lost 7 bases, and 14 bases lay between the germline ends. CDR1 is SGHTA, CDR2 FQGNSA, per germline. Here the CDR3 DNA reads TGTGCCAGCAGCTTAGGGACGGCCTCCGTAGAGCAGTACTTC. Translation gives CASSLGTASVEQYF.

This clonotype came up a few times. This chain joins TRBV19 and TRBJ1-1, with 9 bases that match TRBD1. The CDR3 loop spans 15 amino acids. With 3 bases clipped from V and 3 bases from J, the junction kept 5 bases outside the gene matches. Germline assignment: CDR1 LNHDA and CDR2 SQIVND (reference sequence). The CDR3 DNA reads as TGTGCCAGTAGTATGGACAGGGGAGGGGACACTGAAGCTTTCTTT. This encodes CASSMDRGGDTEAFF.

This clonotype showed up just a few times. The rearrangement joins TRBV19 to TRBJ2-7; D is possibly TRBD2 (6 bases). Trimming took 4 bases from V and 0 from J, leaving 13 bases between them. The germline gives CDR1 LNHDA, CDR2 SQIVND (reference sequence). This CDR3 comprises 15 residues. DNA for the CDR3: TGTGCCAGTAGTAAAAACCGGGACTTCTCCTACGAGCAGTACTTC. This sequence encodes CASSKNRDFSYEQYF. The complete variable domain, with remaining parts taken from reference TRBV19 and TRBJ2-7, reads DGGITQSPKYLFRKEGQNVTLSCEQNLNHDAMYWYRQDPGQGLRLIYYSQIVNDFQKGDIAEGYSVSREKKESFPLTVTSAQKNPTAFYLCASSKNRDFSYEQYFGPGTRLTVT.

This clonotype came up a few times. The chain couples TRBV19 to TRBJ2-2; D is ambiguous. The CDR3 runs 16 residues. With 1 base removed from V and 1 base from J, the gap between germline ends came to 10 bases. The germline V gene has CDR1 LNHDA and CDR2 SQIVND (reference sequence). In DNA form, the CDR3 reads TGTGCCAGTAGTATAGGGCCATCCATGAACACCGGGGAGCTGTTTTTT. Its translation: CASSIGPSMNTGELFF.

This chain uses TRBV28 with TRBJ1-1; 9 positions match TRBD1. This CDR3 spans 15 amino acids. From germline, CDR1 is MDHEN and CDR2 SYDVKM. Trimming took 3 bases from V and 11 from J; bases not matched to a gene: 13. The CDR3, as DNA: TGTGCCAGCAGTTTGCTGAGACAGGGGGTTGGATTGGCTTTCTTT. This translates into CASSLLRQGVGLAFF.

A single count supports this clonotype. The chain carries TRBV19 and TRBJ2-2, with TRBD2 identical over 7 bases. Germline CDR1 reads LNHDA; CDR2 reads SQIVND (reference sequence). Trimming removed 3 bases from V and 2 bases from J; junction bases left unmatched: 3. This CDR3 is built from 15 residues. The CDR3 reads CASSIPSGNTGELFF. The CDR3 nucleotides read TGTGCCAGTAGTATTCCTAGCGGCAACACCGGGGAGCTGTTTTTT.

The chain is built from TRBV7-9 and TRBJ1-3, with D maybe TRBD1 (5 bases). Trimming shortened V by 3 bases and J by 1 base, and 10 bases separated the two germline ends. Germline V lookup: CDR1 SEHNR, CDR2 FQNEAQ (reference sequence). The CDR3 is made up of 15 amino acids. The CDR3 DNA reads as TGTGCCAGCAGCTTTGCGGGGGGTTCTGGAAACACCATATATTTT. Protein product: CASSFAGGSGNTIYF.

This clonotype appeared many times. The genes are TRBV7-2 and TRBJ2-5, with a possible D match to TRBD1 (9 bases). V was trimmed by 4 bases and J by 2 bases, leaving 20 bases between them. The CDR3 has 17 amino acids. Germline CDR1 SGHTA, CDR2 FQGNSA. The CDR3 coding sequence is TGTGCCAGCAGCTCCCGGGGGGGCGGACAGGGGCAAGAGACCCAGTACTTC. Amino acid sequence: CASSSRGGGQGQETQYF.

This chain connects TRBV5-6 to TRBJ2-7, with 8 positions matching TRBD1. This CDR3 is built from 14 residues. J lost 3 bases, V lost 4 bases, and 6 bases had no gene match. CDR1 is SGHDT, CDR2 YYEEEE, per germline. CDR3 amino acids: CASSAGTGNYEQYF. CDR3 nucleotide sequence: TGTGCCAGCAGCGCCGGGACAGGAAACTACGAGCAGTACTTC.

The gene calls are TRBV28 and TRBJ2-7; tentative D call: TRBD1 (6 bases). Trimming stripped 5 bases from V and 3 bases from J, with 11 bases between. The CDR3 has 13 residues. The germline CDR1 and CDR2 sequences are MDHEN and SYDVKM. Here the CDR3 DNA reads TGTGCCAGCAGTCAAAGGACAGTCTACGAGCAGTACTTC. This sequence encodes CASSQRTVYEQYF.

This rearrangement joins TRBV30 to TRBJ1-1; D perhaps matches TRBD1 (5 bases). Per the germline V gene, CDR1 is GTSNPN and CDR2 is SVGIG (reference sequence). CDR3 size: 13 residues. V lost 3 bases to trimming and J lost 0 bases, with 8 bases between them. The CDR3 loop is CAWRGPLNTEAFF. CDR3 sequence (DNA): TGTGCCTGGAGGGGACCACTGAACACTGAAGCTTTCTTT.

V usage is TRBV9 and J usage is TRBJ2-2, with TRBD1 matching over 7 bases. Germline V CDR1 and CDR2: SGDLS, YYNGEE. The junction had 9 bases not matched to a gene; V was cut back by 3 bases and J by 4 bases. The CDR3 contains 16 residues. CDR3 sequence: CASSAPPGQLTGELFF. The DNA for the CDR3 is TGTGCCAGCAGCGCACCGCCGGGACAGCTCACCGGGGAGCTGTTTTTT.

The V call is TRBV4-1, the J call TRBJ2-7, with D perhaps TRBD1 (5 bases). V was shortened by 3 bases and J by 3 bases, with 15 bases between the two germline ends. There are 15 residues in the CDR3. CDR1 and CDR2 (germline): MGHRA, YSYEKL. The CDR3 loop is CASSHDQGEYYEQYF. Written as DNA, the CDR3 is TGCGCCAGCAGCCATGATCAGGGTGAATACTACGAGCAGTACTTC.

The chain recombines TRBV12-3 or TRBV12-4 with TRBJ1-4, with TRBD1 matching 9 bases. This CDR3 region has 17 residues. V lost 6 bases and J lost 7; bases outside the gene matches: 15. CDR3 DNA sequence: TGTGCCAGCAGACCGGGACAGGGTAGGGGCATGGGTGAAAAACTGTTTTTT. Its protein product is CASRPGQGRGMGEKLFF.